The rows below give T cell receptor beta chains drawn from one sample of a study of blood T cell repertoires in COVID-19. Here immunoSEQ multiplex PCR was the method, and the copy in TCRdb shows in-frame clones only, minus some. Of some 200,000 clones listed, approximately 81% are singletons. Input material: PBMCs or T cells enriched from blood (not recorded which). These receptors came from a woman aged 50 to 60 with acute COVID-19. Both conserved end residues are part of each CDR3. Each record gives: CDR3 protein, V gene, J gene, D gene. A D gene is named only where the DNA matches it firmly.

CDR3 protein: CASSQDRSGTYSSYNEQFF
V gene: TRBV4-3
J gene: TRBJ2-1
D gene: -

CDR3 protein: CASRSNKGEDAFF
V gene: TRBV19
J gene: TRBJ1-1
D gene: -

CDR3 protein: CSASLTSGRAGTQYF
V gene: TRBV20-1
J gene: TRBJ2-3
D gene: TRBD2

CDR3 protein: CASSFGGQGIGYTF
V gene: TRBV5-5
J gene: TRBJ1-2
D gene: TRBD1

CDR3 protein: CASSLTSLQETQYF
V gene: TRBV5-1
J gene: TRBJ2-5
D gene: -

CDR3 protein: CASSPMGGEQYF
V gene: TRBV18
J gene: TRBJ2-7
D gene: -

CDR3 protein: CASSPPTVDTQYF
V gene: TRBV18
J gene: TRBJ2-3
D gene: -

CDR3 protein: CASRGGRGVNTEAFF
V gene: TRBV6-5
J gene: TRBJ1-1
D gene: -

CDR3 protein: CASSPGTGSRTEAFF
V gene: TRBV4-1
J gene: TRBJ1-1
D gene: TRBD1

CDR3 protein: CSADRGYGYTF
V gene: TRBV20-1
J gene: TRBJ1-2
D gene: TRBD1

CDR3 protein: CASRNDRAHGYTF
V gene: TRBV7-9
J gene: TRBJ1-2
D gene: TRBD1

CDR3 protein: CASSASRTGYDTGELFF
V gene: TRBV6-1
J gene: TRBJ2-2
D gene: TRBD1

CDR3 protein: CASSYLSSGANVLTF
V gene: TRBV9
J gene: TRBJ2-6
D gene: -

CDR3 protein: CASSSGQQYSNQPQHF
V gene: TRBV6-6
J gene: TRBJ1-5
D gene: -

CDR3 protein: CASSLAQGTGGANYGYTF
V gene: TRBV5-1
J gene: TRBJ1-2
D gene: TRBD1

CDR3 protein: CASSPPGLAGDPRETQYF
V gene: TRBV7-2
J gene: TRBJ2-5
D gene: TRBD2

CDR3 protein: CASSFRGINYGYTF
V gene: TRBV28
J gene: TRBJ1-2
D gene: -

CDR3 protein: CASRQTDSYGYTF
V gene: TRBV28
J gene: TRBJ1-2
D gene: -

CDR3 protein: CASSNKPPGCGYTF
V gene: TRBV21-1
J gene: TRBJ1-2
D gene: -

CDR3 protein: CASSPWGGSGRETQYF
V gene: TRBV18
J gene: TRBJ2-5
D gene: TRBD2

CDR3 protein: CASSQPGTGTNTGELFF
V gene: TRBV14
J gene: TRBJ2-2
D gene: TRBD1

CDR3 protein: CAISRTGEGYEQYF
V gene: TRBV10-3
J gene: TRBJ2-7
D gene: TRBD1

CDR3 protein: CATSDGVGEEQYF
V gene: TRBV24-1
J gene: TRBJ2-7
D gene: -

CDR3 protein: CASSQDLAGSMGTQYF
V gene: TRBV4-1
J gene: TRBJ2-3
D gene: TRBD2

CDR3 protein: CATSGGASDNSPLHF
V gene: TRBV15
J gene: TRBJ1-6
D gene: -

CDR3 protein: CASSLVAGTGNTIYF
V gene: TRBV5-1
J gene: TRBJ1-3
D gene: -

CDR3 protein: CASSLYGEGTEAFF
V gene: TRBV5-1
J gene: TRBJ1-1
D gene: -

CDR3 protein: CASSPLGHTEAFF
V gene: TRBV18
J gene: TRBJ1-1
D gene: -

CDR3 protein: CASSYLYSTVTDTQYF
V gene: TRBV6-5
J gene: TRBJ2-3
D gene: -

CDR3 protein: CASRTGQGMGYGYTF
V gene: TRBV28
J gene: TRBJ1-2
D gene: TRBD1

CDR3 protein: CASSEGLVRGTETQYF
V gene: TRBV2
J gene: TRBJ2-5
D gene: -

CDR3 protein: CASSTTGEKLFF
V gene: TRBV19
J gene: TRBJ1-4
D gene: -

CDR3 protein: CASSQVGPVETQYF
V gene: TRBV14
J gene: TRBJ2-5
D gene: -

CDR3 protein: CASSQTGAGGYGYTF
V gene: TRBV4-3
J gene: TRBJ1-2
D gene: TRBD1

CDR3 protein: CASSQVSDSRGFGKNIQYF
V gene: TRBV3-1/TRBV3-2
J gene: TRBJ2-4
D gene: -

CDR3 protein: CASSVRYRDRVYEQYF
V gene: TRBV9
J gene: TRBJ2-7
D gene: TRBD1

CDR3 protein: CASSIEPGPYEQYF
V gene: TRBV19
J gene: TRBJ2-7
D gene: -

CDR3 protein: CSVDGRQEAFF
V gene: TRBV29-1
J gene: TRBJ1-1
D gene: -

CDR3 protein: CASRGGMASGNTIYF
V gene: TRBV28
J gene: TRBJ1-3
D gene: -

CDR3 protein: CASSQSLGDLGYTF
V gene: TRBV4-3
J gene: TRBJ1-2
D gene: -

CDR3 protein: CASTLGREQFF
V gene: TRBV28
J gene: TRBJ2-1
D gene: -

CDR3 protein: CATSPSGGTMETQYF
V gene: TRBV24-1
J gene: TRBJ2-5
D gene: -

CDR3 protein: CASKVLASGSLTGELFF
V gene: TRBV19
J gene: TRBJ2-2
D gene: TRBD2

CDR3 protein: CASRLQGTGELFF
V gene: TRBV2
J gene: TRBJ2-2
D gene: -

CDR3 protein: CSVAKETGNTEAFF
V gene: TRBV29-1
J gene: TRBJ1-1
D gene: -

CDR3 protein: CASSEGQGAFF
V gene: TRBV6-1
J gene: TRBJ1-1
D gene: TRBD1

CDR3 protein: CASSETSGGANGELFF
V gene: TRBV9
J gene: TRBJ2-2
D gene: TRBD2

CDR3 protein: CASKRGFGDTEAFF
V gene: TRBV19
J gene: TRBJ1-1
D gene: -

CDR3 protein: CASSSAGGVGTEAFF
V gene: TRBV7-2
J gene: TRBJ1-1
D gene: -

CDR3 protein: CSVVGSPASTDTQYF
V gene: TRBV29-1
J gene: TRBJ2-3
D gene: -

CDR3 protein: CASSLPSGTDTQYF
V gene: TRBV3-1/TRBV3-2
J gene: TRBJ2-3
D gene: -

CDR3 protein: CASSWTGSLDEQFF
V gene: TRBV5-6
J gene: TRBJ2-1
D gene: TRBD1

CDR3 protein: CASSYDRDSYNEQFF
V gene: TRBV6-5
J gene: TRBJ2-1
D gene: -

CDR3 protein: CASSILGWGPYEQYF
V gene: TRBV19
J gene: TRBJ2-7
D gene: -

CDR3 protein: CASSVGGTNNEQFF
V gene: TRBV9
J gene: TRBJ2-1
D gene: -